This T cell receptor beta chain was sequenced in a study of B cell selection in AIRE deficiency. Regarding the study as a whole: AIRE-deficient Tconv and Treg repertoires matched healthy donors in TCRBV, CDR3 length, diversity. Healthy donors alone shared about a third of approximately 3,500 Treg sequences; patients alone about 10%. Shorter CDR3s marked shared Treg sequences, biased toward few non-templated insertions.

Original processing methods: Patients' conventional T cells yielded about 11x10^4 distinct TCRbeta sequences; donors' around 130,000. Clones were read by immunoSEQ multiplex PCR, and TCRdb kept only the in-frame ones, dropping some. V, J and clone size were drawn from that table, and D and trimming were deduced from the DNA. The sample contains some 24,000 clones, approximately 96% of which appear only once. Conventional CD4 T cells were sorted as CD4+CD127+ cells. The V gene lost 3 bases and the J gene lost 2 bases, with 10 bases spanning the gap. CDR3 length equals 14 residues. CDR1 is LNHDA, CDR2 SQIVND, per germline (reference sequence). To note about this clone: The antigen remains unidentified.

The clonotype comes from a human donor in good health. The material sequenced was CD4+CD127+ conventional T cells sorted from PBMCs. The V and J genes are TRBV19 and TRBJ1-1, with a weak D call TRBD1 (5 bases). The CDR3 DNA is TGTGCCAGTAGTATTTTTGGGGGAAACACTGAAGCTTTCTTT. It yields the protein CASSIFGGNTEAFF.